Described below is a single T cell receptor (beta chain) sequence and its context. What it binds is not known. The data derive from a study of chemoradiotherapy in HPV16-positive cancers. Study-level background: Candidate HPV-specific T-cell clones and common TCR motifs came from functional assays in a couple of HPV16-positive patients. General study points: Non-HPV-specific T cells did not expand in tumors during treatment, whereas candidate HPV-specific clones and E7-related motifs did.

The CDR3 is made up of 13 amino acids. Germline V gene sequence: CDR1 LNHDA, CDR2 SQIVND (reference sequence). V was cut by 2 bases and J by 1 base, with 5 bases left in between. Data came from immunoSEQ multiplex PCR; TCRdb stores just in-frame clones and leaves some out. The sample lists 15,000 to 20,000 clones; around 70% were seen once. This rearrangement joins TRBV19 to TRBJ1-1; unclear D gene. Sequenced here: tumor tissue, sampled from a patient who underwent chemoradiotherapy. The clonotype originates from a human donor with HPV-associated anogenital cancer. The CDR3: CASSIWRNTEAFF. CDR3 in DNA: TGTGCCAGTAGTATATGGCGGAACACTGAAGCTTTCTTT.